Shown below are 25 T cell receptor beta chains from a single sample sequenced in a study of T cells in Graves' hyperthyroidism and ophthalmopathy. Amplified regions were TCR beta CDR3 sequences from RNA transcripts. Carried out on the TCR CDR3, a first-round RT-PCR used the HTBI primer set. TCRdb re-called the multiplex PCR reads with MiXCR, one entry per CDR3 protein. The sample includes fewer than 650,000 distinct CDR3 sequences, 14% of them seen just once. The specimen sequenced was blood. The receptors originated from a woman between 40 and 50 years old with Graves' hyperthyroidism.

Of note for this clonotype: At one end, the junction sequence differs from germline, possibly due to a read error. The chain links TRBV11-3 to TRBJ2-7; 10 nucleotides match TRBD1. CDR1 is SGHNT and CDR2 is YENEEA in the germline V gene. The CDR3 spans 15 residues. The CDR3: CASSVETGGSGKQYF. CDR3 bases: TGTGCCAGCAGCGTAGAGACAGGGGGCTCGGGAAAGCAGTACTTC.

This clonotype was recorded a few times. The rearrangement uses TRBV6-1 and TRBJ1-2; D perhaps matches TRBD1 (5 bases). CDR3 length: 15 amino acids. Deletions cut 0 bases from V and 4 bases from J, with 12 bases between. Germline CDR1 reads MNHNS; CDR2 reads SASEGT. CDR3 DNA: TGTGCCAGCAGTGAAGCGGACAACGTTGCCTATGGCTACACCTTC. Translation: CASSEADNVAYGYTF.

This clonotype was picked up a small number of times. This chain joins TRBV7-6 and TRBJ1-1; D remains unclear. V shed 5 bases and J shed 1 base, with 17 bases lying between them. The CDR3 contains 16 residues. Germline loops: CDR1 SGHVS, CDR2 FNYEAQ. The CDR3 bases are TGTGCCAGCAGCCCCGAGCATACGCGAGCGAACACTGAAGCTTTCTTT. Protein product: CASSPEHTRANTEAFF.

This clonotype was seen many times. The chain couples TRBV29-1 to TRBJ2-7; D gene uncertain. The germline CDR1 and CDR2 sequences are SQVTM and ANQGSEA. V was pared by 4 bases and J by 1 base, with 8 bases between. The CDR3 is made up of 12 amino acids. In DNA, the CDR3 is TGCAGCGTTGTGACCGTATCCTACGAGCAGTACTTC. Its translation: CSVVTVSYEQYF.

This chain joins TRBV12-3 or TRBV12-4 and TRBJ2-1, with 10 bases lining up with TRBD2. This CDR3 has 15 residues. J lost 6 bases, V lost 6 bases, and 8 bases had no gene match. The CDR3 sequence: CASSPLAGGGNEQFF. The CDR3 DNA is TGTGCCAGCAGCCCATTAGCGGGGGGCGGCAATGAGCAGTTCTTC.

This clonotype was counted a few times. The rearrangement links TRBV20-1 to TRBJ2-3; perhaps D is TRBD1 or TRBD2 (5 bases each). CDR1 is DFQATT and CDR2 is SNEGSKA in the germline V gene (reference sequence). V dropped 0 bases and J dropped 4 bases, with 26 bases sitting between them. CDR3 size: 19 residues. CDR3 bases: TGCAGTGCTAGAGATCCAAGAGCGGCTCGGACACAAAGCGCAGATACGCAGTATTTT. This sequence encodes CSARDPRAARTQSADTQYF.

This clonotype was seen at least ten times. The chain employs TRBV5-1 and TRBJ2-1; no clear D. This CDR3 has 14 amino acids. Germline V gives CDR1 SGHRS, CDR2 YFSETQ. Trimming took 4 bases from V and 7 from J, leaving 15 bases between them. The CDR3 sequence is CASSPSLRLNEQFF. In DNA, the CDR3 is TGCGCCAGCAGCCCGAGCCTGAGGTTAAATGAGCAGTTCTTC.

This chain joins TRBV4-2 and TRBJ1-4; no reliable D call. Germline values: CDR1 LGHNA, CDR2 YNFKEQ. The CDR3 length is 11 residues. V lost 2 bases and J lost 7, with 2 bases in between. This CDR3 is CASSQSEKLFF. As DNA, the CDR3 is TGTGCCAGCAGCCAAAGTGAAAAACTGTTTTTT.

This clonotype was found a few times. V is TRBV7-9 and J is TRBJ2-2, with 9 bases fitting TRBD1. In germline, CDR1 is SEHNR, CDR2 FQNEAQ (reference sequence). The CDR3 is 16 residues long. V lost 5 bases, J lost 5 bases, and 9 bases stayed unmatched. The CDR3: CASSVYRDRDTGELFF. The CDR3 region has the DNA TGTGCCAGCAGCGTGTACCGGGACAGGGATACCGGGGAGCTGTTTTTT. The full variable domain, its missing parts supplied by reference TRBV7-9 and TRBJ2-2, is DTGVSQNPRHKITKRGQNVTFRCDPISEHNRLYWYRQTLGQGPEFLTYFQNEAQLEKSRLLSDRFSAERPKGSFSTLEIQRTEQGDSAMYLCASSVYRDRDTGELFFGEGSRLTVL.

The chain employs TRBV15 and TRBJ1-2, with 10 bases aligning to TRBD1. The V gene end was trimmed by 5 bases and the J gene end by 4 bases; junction bases not matched to a gene: 10. This CDR3 region has 16 residues. Germline CDR1 is LNHNV and CDR2 is YYDKDF (reference sequence). The CDR3 loop reads CATSFLRTGGGYGYTF. The CDR3, as DNA: TGTGCCACCAGCTTCTTACGGACAGGGGGGGGCTATGGCTACACCTTC.

This clonotype was observed many times. J is TRBJ1-6 and V is TRBV15, with TRBD1 matching over 11 bases. Germline CDR1 LNHNV, CDR2 YYDKDF (reference sequence). CDR3 size: 15 residues. Germline trimming cut 3 bases from V and 10 bases from J; bases unmatched to any gene: 5. The DNA for the CDR3 is TGTGCCACCAGCAGCGGACAGGGGGCGGGGTCACCCCTCCACTTT. Its protein is CATSSGQGAGSPLHF.

This clonotype was recorded at least ten times. The chain has TRBV7-3 and TRBJ1-1; D unclear. The V and J ends lost 3 bases and 1 base respectively, with 6 bases between them. From germline, CDR1 is SGHTA and CDR2 FQGTGA. The CDR3 extends over 13 amino acids. The CDR3 spells CASSFSENTEAFF. CDR3 DNA: TGTGCCAGCAGCTTTTCCGAGAACACTGAAGCTTTCTTT.

In its sample, this clonotype was seen a few times. The chain carries TRBV6-1 and TRBJ2-1, with 11 bases that match TRBD2. Germline V lookup: CDR1 MNHNS, CDR2 SASEGT. Trimming at V came to 6 bases and at J to 5 bases, leaving 12 bases not matched to a gene. This CDR3 is 17 amino acids long. CDR3 residues: CASSALSGLAVNNEQFF. In DNA form, the CDR3 reads TGTGCCAGCAGCGCGCTCTCGGGACTAGCGGTTAACAATGAGCAGTTCTTC.

This clonotype was observed many times. CDR3 DNA sequence: TGTGCCTCTCTGAGGACAGGGGGTGAATCTCTAGCCACCGGGGAGCTGTTTTTT. This gives the protein CASLRTGGESLATGELFF. The chain uses TRBV2 and TRBJ2-2; 10 nucleotides align to TRBD1. Unmatched junction bases numbered 19, after V lost 11 bases and J lost 4 bases. This CDR3 has 18 amino acids. Looked up from germline, CDR1 is SNHLY and CDR2 is FYNNEI.

This clonotype was recorded many times. This chain links TRBV4-2 with TRBJ2-7; 7 nucleotides match TRBD2. This CDR3 contains 17 residues. With V trimmed by 1 base and J by 7 bases, 16 bases remained unmatched. Germline-derived CDR1 and CDR2 are LGHNA and YNFKEQ. The CDR3 loop reads CASSQASGGIGSREQYF. The DNA for the CDR3 is TGTGCCAGCAGCCAAGCTAGCGGAGGGATCGGATCGAGGGAGCAGTACTTC.

This clonotype has more than one count but fewer than ten. The chain links TRBV24-1 to TRBJ2-5, with 10 bases lining up with TRBD1. Germline V gene data show CDR1 as KGHDR and CDR2 as SFDVKD. V lost 6 bases, J lost 5 bases, and 8 bases stayed unmatched. The CDR3 covers 15 residues. The CDR3 loop is CATSHTRTGGETQYF. In DNA, the CDR3 is TGTGCCACCAGTCACACTAGGACAGGGGGTGAGACCCAGTACTTC.

This clonotype was counted many times. V and J are TRBV6-6 and TRBJ2-5, with D possibly being TRBD2 (6 bases). This CDR3 spans 12 amino acids. Per germline, CDR1 MNHNY and CDR2 SVGAGI (reference sequence). Trimming pared 2 bases from V and 5 bases from J, leaving 6 bases between. CDR3 sequence (DNA): TGTGCCAGCAGTTACGGAGGGGAGACCCAGTACTTC. Its translation is CASSYGGETQYF.

This clonotype came up many times. The chain employs TRBV7-3 and TRBJ2-1; weak D call: TRBD2 (6 bases). The CDR3 runs to 14 residues. The V end lost 4 bases, the J end lost 8 bases, and 15 bases lay between the germline ends. Looked up from germline, CDR1 is SGHTA and CDR2 is FQGTGA. CDR3 sequence: CASSSMTSSDEQFF. CDR3 DNA sequence: TGTGCCAGCAGCTCCATGACTAGTTCCGATGAGCAGTTCTTC.

This clonotype appeared a few times. The chain combines TRBV29-1 with TRBJ1-1, with 7 bases matching TRBD1. The germline V gene has CDR1 SQVTM and CDR2 ANQGSEA. The CDR3 has 12 amino acids. The V segment lost 6 bases and the J segment 3 bases; nucleotides outside the gene matches: 4. For the CDR3, the DNA is TGCAGCGTGACAGGGACCTACACTGAAGCTTTCTTT. Translated: CSVTGTYTEAFF.

This clonotype has ten or more counts. The chain links TRBV2 to TRBJ1-1, with unresolved D. The CDR3 is 15 residues long. Deletions cut 4 bases from V and 1 base from J, with 13 bases between. In germline, CDR1 is SNHLY, CDR2 FYNNEI. The CDR3, as DNA: TGTGCCAGCAGTGGGGGATTCACAACGAACACTGAAGCTTTCTTT. As protein: CASSGGFTTNTEAFF. The whole variable domain, remainder taken from reference TRBV2 and TRBJ1-1, is EPEVTQTPSHQVTQMGQEVILRCVPISNHLYFYWYRQILGQKVEFLVSFYNNEISEKSEIFDDQFSVERPDGSNFTLKIRSTKLEDSAMYFCASSGGFTTNTEAFFGQGTRLTVV.

This clonotype was detected ten times or more. This rearrangement joins TRBV2 to TRBJ1-4; TRBD1 is a possible D gene (5 bases). V was pared by 2 bases and J by 8 bases, with 18 bases between. The CDR3 is 16 residues long. Germline V gene data show CDR1 as SNHLY and CDR2 as FYNNEI. Here the CDR3 reads CASSEPFREVREKLFF. CDR3 DNA sequence: TGTGCCAGCAGTGAACCTTTCAGGGAAGTTCGCGAAAAACTGTTTTTT.

This clonotype was counted many times. The rearrangement joins TRBV20-1 to TRBJ2-5; TRBD1 agrees at 10 bases. The CDR3 spans 16 residues. Unmatched junction bases numbered 10, after V lost 0 bases and J lost 6 bases. Germline CDR1 DFQATT, CDR2 SNEGSKA (reference sequence). Here the CDR3 reads CSARDPGQGGVKTQYF. In DNA, the CDR3 is TGCAGTGCTAGAGATCCTGGACAGGGGGGGGTGAAGACCCAGTACTTC.

Concerning this clonotype itself: A single base separates this from a much larger clone, so it may be a read error. The rearrangement joins TRBV11-2 to TRBJ2-7; 9 bases align to TRBD2. With 5 bases clipped from V and 2 bases from J, the junction kept 10 bases outside the gene matches. Germline-derived CDR1 and CDR2 are SGHAT and FQNNGV. This CDR3 has 16 amino acids. The DNA for the CDR3 is TGTGCCAGCAGCCCGCGGGAGGGATTTTCCCCCTACGAGCAGTACTTC. It specifies CASSPREGFSPYEQYF.

V usage is TRBV6-1 and J usage is TRBJ1-1, with 9 bases aligning to TRBD1. CDR3 length: 17 residues. Trimming removed 7 bases from V and 0 bases from J; junction bases left unmatched: 12. Germline V gives CDR1 MNHNS, CDR2 SASEGT. CDR3 sequence reads: CASKRTGTGPMNTEAFF. In DNA, the CDR3 is TGTGCCAGCAAGAGGACCGGGACAGGGCCAATGAACACTGAAGCTTTCTTT.

The rearrangement links TRBV29-1 to TRBJ2-1, with 7 bases identical to TRBD1. The ends lost 6 bases at V and 5 bases at J; junction bases unmatched: 4. The CDR3 is 12 residues long. The germline V gene has CDR1 SQVTM and CDR2 ANQGSEA. The CDR3 DNA reads as TGCAGCGTGATGACAGGGAACAATGAGCAGTTCTTC. It translates to CSVMTGNNEQFF.